The 24 T cell receptor beta chains in this list originate from one sample, sequenced in a study of CD8 T cells in Susac syndrome (dated 2019 in TCRdb). Libraries were made using the immunoSEQ multiplex PCR assay. RNA was extracted using the RNeasy kit, and roughly 0.5 to 1 ug of the RNA was reverse transcribed with random hexamers. TCRdb reworked the public reads: Q25 trimming with fastp, MiXCR clone assembly, productive beta chains retained. Rows with one shared CDR3 protein collapse into an entry with the most common genes and DNA. The table for this sample lists 180,000 or so distinct CDR3 sequences; roughly 96% of them were counted only once. The top ten constitute 0.093% of the sample. Sequenced sample: CD4+ T cells from PBMCs. The receptors were gathered from a human donor with multiple sclerosis.

The CDR3 loop is CASSAISRLEDTQYF. In nucleotides, the CDR3 is TGTGCCAGCAGCGCCATCAGCAGGTTGGAAGATACGCAGTATTTT. V usage is TRBV7-8 and J usage is TRBJ2-3; D is undetermined. From germline, CDR1 is SGHVS and CDR2 FQNEAQ. Between the trimmed V and J ends, which lost 5 bases and 5 bases, there was a span of 17 bases. The CDR3 runs 15 residues.

The J gene is TRBJ2-5, the V gene TRBV29-1; D remains ambiguous. This CDR3 has 14 residues. With 3 bases removed from V and 0 bases from J, the gap between germline ends came to 11 bases. Germline CDR1 and CDR2: SQVTM and ANQGSEA. The CDR3 DNA reads as TGCAGCGTTGATTCGGGTGCGAACCAAGAGACCCAGTACTTC. Amino acid sequence: CSVDSGANQETQYF.

This chain links TRBV3-1 with TRBJ2-2; no reliable D call. Germline V gives CDR1 LGHDT, CDR2 YNNKEL (reference sequence). Between the trimmed V and J ends, which lost 2 bases and 6 bases, there was a span of 13 bases. The CDR3 is 15 amino acids. CDR3 nucleotides: TGTGCCAGCAGCCAACTAGGTGTCTTCTCCGGGGAGCTGTTTTTT. It codes for CASSQLGVFSGELFF. Based on the CDR3 plus reference TRBV3-1 and TRBJ2-2, the full variable domain is DTAVSQTPKYLVTQMGNDKSIKCEQNLGHDTMYWYKQDSKKFLKIMFSYNNKELIINETVPNRFSPKSPDKAHLNLHINSLELGDSAVYFCASSQLGVFSGELFFGEGSRLTVL.

The rearrangement links TRBV30 to TRBJ1-2; D might be TRBD1 (6 bases). Trimming left V 1 base short and J 2 bases short, with 8 bases between. Germline V lookup: CDR1 GTSNPN, CDR2 SVGIG (reference sequence). CDR3 length: 13 residues. CDR3 bases: TGTGCCTGGAGTGAGGGGGGGAACTATGGCTACACCTTC. It encodes CAWSEGGNYGYTF.

CDR3 in amino acids: CASASPETGELTGANVLTF. The CDR3 DNA reads as TGCGCCAGCGCAAGCCCAGAGACAGGGGAATTGACTGGGGCCAACGTCCTGACTTTC. The V gene is TRBV5-1, the J gene TRBJ2-6, with TRBD1 matching 8 bases. CDR1 is SGHRS and CDR2 is YFSETQ in the germline V gene. The CDR3 extends over 19 amino acids. With V trimmed by 7 bases and J by 2 bases, 17 bases remained unmatched.

This sequence joins TRBV27 and TRBJ1-5; perhaps TRBD1 as D (6 bases). The V gene's germline CDR1 is MNHEY and CDR2 SMNVEV (reference sequence). The CDR3 length is 12 residues. The V end was cut by 5 bases, the J end by 7 bases, with 9 bases between. The CDR3 here is CASSTRGQPQHF. Written as DNA, the CDR3 is TGTGCCAGCAGTACCAGGGGCCAGCCCCAGCATTTT.

This chain uses TRBV30 with TRBJ2-5, with a possible D match to TRBD2 (5 bases). Germline V gives CDR1 GTSNPN, CDR2 SVGIG (reference sequence). The V end was cut by 3 bases, the J end by 5 bases, with 13 bases between. This CDR3 contains 13 residues. DNA of the CDR3: TGTGCCTGGAGGAGGTGGGAGTTCGAGACCCAGTACTTC. This gives the protein CAWRRWEFETQYF.

This chain uses TRBV10-3 with TRBJ2-3; D is possibly TRBD1 (6 bases). The CDR3 contains 15 residues. Trimming removed 7 bases at V and 10 bases at J, with 24 bases between. Germline lookup yields CDR1 ENHRY and CDR2 SYGVKD. The CDR3 sequence: CAINQGQGEGLSQYF. CDR3 DNA sequence: TGTGCCATCAATCAGGGACAAGGCGAGGGGCTTTCGCAGTATTTT.

V usage is TRBV19 and J usage is TRBJ2-4; 9 positions match TRBD2. V gave up 7 bases and J gave up 7 bases; unmatched junction bases: 8. The CDR3 contains 14 residues. The V gene's germline CDR1 is LNHDA and CDR2 SQIVND (reference sequence). Here the CDR3 reads CASNSGLAGNIQYF. In DNA, the CDR3 is TGTGCCAGTAATTCGGGACTAGCTGGGAACATTCAGTACTTC.

This rearrangement joins TRBV2 to TRBJ1-5; D not resolved. The CDR3 covers 13 residues. Trimming cost V 1 base and J 4 bases, with 5 bases left between them. Per the germline V gene, CDR1 is SNHLY and CDR2 is FYNNEI. The CDR3 sequence is CASSEDGNQPQHF. CDR3 bases: TGTGCCAGCAGTGAAGACGGAAATCAGCCCCAGCATTTT. The full variable domain, rest sourced from reference TRBV2 and TRBJ1-5, is EPEVTQTPSHQVTQMGQEVILRCVPISNHLYFYWYRQILGQKVEFLVSFYNNEISEKSEIFDDQFSVERPDGSNFTLKIRSTKLEDSAMYFCASSEDGNQPQHFGDGTRLSIL.

The CDR3 DNA sequence: TGCAGTGCTAGTTACAGTAACAATGAGCAGTTCTTC. Protein sequence: CSASYSNNEQFF. The chain employs TRBV20-1 and TRBJ2-1; no reliable D call. The CDR3 is 12 amino acids. Germline V CDR1 and CDR2: DFQATT, SNEGSKA (reference sequence). Trimming removed 3 bases from V and 5 bases from J, with 8 bases in between.

This rearrangement joins TRBV25-1 to TRBJ2-4; tentative D call: TRBD1 (5 bases). V lost 2 bases to trimming and J lost 10 bases, with 12 bases between them. Germline loops: CDR1 MGHDK, CDR2 SYGVNS. This CDR3 contains 13 residues. Here the CDR3 DNA reads TGTGCCAGCAGTGAACAGGGTATAGGGATTCAGTACTTC. This sequence encodes CASSEQGIGIQYF.

V gene TRBV7-9 combines with J gene TRBJ2-7, with 7 nucleotides matching TRBD2. Germline CDR1 reads SEHNR; CDR2 reads FQNEAQ (reference sequence). This CDR3 has 15 amino acids. V lost 4 bases to trimming and J lost 5 bases; unmatched junction nucleotides: 11. The DNA of the CDR3 is TGTGCCAGCAGCTCCCTCTGGCGGGAGAGGAACGAGCAGTACTTC. Translation gives CASSSLWRERNEQYF.

The chain combines TRBV9 with TRBJ2-1; tentatively, D is TRBD1 (6 bases). Germline V gives CDR1 SGDLS, CDR2 YYNGEE. There are 12 residues in the CDR3. Trimming stripped 4 bases from V and 7 bases from J, with 9 bases between. The CDR3 region is CASSRGQNEQFF. The CDR3, as DNA: TGTGCCAGCAGCCGGGGACAAAATGAGCAGTTCTTC.

V and J are TRBV3-1 and TRBJ1-1, with D possibly matching TRBD1 (5 bases). CDR1 is LGHDT, CDR2 YNNKEL, per germline (reference sequence). The ends were cut back, 1 base at V and 9 bases at J, with 15 bases in the middle. CDR3 length: 14 residues. CDR3 protein: CASSQAGRQNKAFF. CDR3 DNA: TGTGCCAGCAGCCAAGCGGGTAGACAGAACAAAGCTTTCTTT. The full variable domain, in which reference TRBV3-1 and TRBJ1-1 provide the parts outside the CDR3, is DTAVSQTPKYLVTQMGNDKSIKCEQNLGHDTMYWYKQDSKKFLKIMFSYNNKELIINETVPNRFSPKSPDKAHLNLHINSLELGDSAVYFCASSQAGRQNKAFFGQGTRLTVV.

This rearrangement joins TRBV29-1 to TRBJ2-1; D may correspond to TRBD1 or TRBD2 (6 bases each). The CDR3 has 13 residues. Germline V gene data show CDR1 as SQVTM and CDR2 as ANQGSEA. V was pared by 4 bases and J by 12 bases, with 19 bases between. In nucleotides, the CDR3 is TGCAGCGTTGGGGGGGCCCTATTCCTTGGGCAGTTCTTC. It yields the protein CSVGGALFLGQFF.

The rearrangement links TRBV27 to TRBJ2-7; D possibly corresponds to TRBD2 (7 bases). The CDR3 covers 15 residues. The germline V gene encodes CDR1 MNHEY and CDR2 SMNVEV (reference sequence). Trimming left V 7 bases short and J 2 bases short, with 18 bases between. CDR3 bases: TGTGCCAGCAACCAGATAGGGGGGGACCCCTACGAGCAGTACTTC. It encodes CASNQIGGDPYEQYF.

Only one count was recorded for this clonotype. The chain recombines TRBV24-1 with TRBJ2-3, with D perhaps being TRBD1 or TRBD2 (5 bases each). The CDR3 spans 14 residues. Looked up from germline, CDR1 is KGHDR and CDR2 is SFDVKD. V lost 3 bases and J 4 bases, leaving 10 bases between the germline ends. DNA of the CDR3: TGTGCCACCAGTGATCCCGGGACCGCAGATACGCAGTATTTT. Its translation: CATSDPGTADTQYF.

The rearrangement joins TRBV10-3 to TRBJ2-1; D is unclear. The CDR3 totals 17 residues. Looked up from germline, CDR1 is ENHRY and CDR2 is SYGVKD. Trimming removed 3 bases from V and 5 bases from J, with 20 bases in between. The CDR3 protein is CAISDSLTIPPDNEQFF. The CDR3 DNA reads TGTGCCATCAGTGACTCCTTAACTATACCGCCGGACAATGAGCAGTTCTTC.

This chain joins TRBV3-1 and TRBJ2-5; TRBD2 might be the D (6 bases). V gave up 4 bases and J gave up 5 bases, with 14 bases separating them. Germline CDR1 and CDR2: LGHDT and YNNKEL (reference sequence). The CDR3 is 14 residues long. Written as DNA, the CDR3 is TGTGCCAGCAGCCTCTACTTTGGGAGGGAGACCCAGTACTTC. Translation gives CASSLYFGRETQYF.

The count of this clonotype is one. The chain joins TRBV6-1 to TRBJ2-3; 8 bases align to TRBD1. V lost 6 bases, J lost 0 bases, and 2 bases stayed unmatched. Per germline, CDR1 MNHNS and CDR2 SASEGT. The CDR3 is 14 residues long. The CDR3 here is CASSRTGSTDTQYF. The CDR3 DNA follows: TGTGCCAGCAGCAGGACAGGGAGCACAGATACGCAGTATTTT.

This sequence joins TRBV29-1 and TRBJ2-5, with 9 bases aligning to TRBD1. The CDR3 extends over 13 amino acids. V was pared by 4 bases and J by 5 bases, with 5 bases of the junction left unmatched. The V gene's germline CDR1 is SQVTM and CDR2 ANQGSEA. As DNA, the CDR3 is TGCAGCGTTGTTGACAGGGGGGTCGAGACCCAGTACTTC. It codes for CSVVDRGVETQYF.

V is TRBV5-4 and J is TRBJ1-5; D unclear. This CDR3 spans 16 amino acids. V dropped 4 bases and J dropped 8 bases, with 22 bases sitting between them. Germline V gene lookup returns CDR1 SGHNT and CDR2 YYREEE (reference sequence). The CDR3 is CASSIGPPGDAEPQHF. The CDR3 DNA follows: TGTGCCAGCAGCATTGGGCCTCCTGGCGACGCGGAGCCCCAGCATTTT.

This clonotype was observed a single time. The rearrangement uses TRBV12-3 or TRBV12-4 and TRBJ2-3; tentatively, D is TRBD1 (6 bases). This CDR3 spans 14 amino acids. Trimming cost V 8 bases and J 2 bases, with 14 bases left between them. For the CDR3, the DNA is TGTGCCAGCTCCCAGGGGCTCTCCACAGATACGCAGTATTTT. Translating it yields CASSQGLSTDTQYF.